Listed below are T cell receptor beta chains from one sample, sequenced in a study of T cell responses to AZD1222 COVID-19 vaccine. Sequenced by immunoSEQ multiplex PCR; TCRdb stores in-frame clones only, minus some. The repertoire holds around 160,000 clones, with approximately 85% as singletons. The starting material was peripheral blood, obtained on day 0 of MenACWY control vaccination. The receptor source for this set is an adult in good health. The CDR3 runs from the conserved cysteine through the conserved F or W. The order of the fields is clone size, V gene, D gene, J gene, CDR3 protein, CDR3 DNA. The D gene is left open where the match is weak. Where a row states a size, it is once, few, many or the class of an expanded clone; other rows omit it.

clone_size: NA; v_call: TRBV3-1/TRBV3-2; d_call: NA; j_call: TRBJ1-3; cdr3_aa: CASSLGVRASGNTIYF; cdr3_nt: TGTGCCAGCAGCCTCGGGGTCAGAGCGTCTGGAAACACCATATATTTT
clone_size: NA; v_call: TRBV19; d_call: NA; j_call: TRBJ1-1; cdr3_aa: CASSYGQNTEAFF; cdr3_nt: TGTGCCAGTAGTTATGGACAGAACACTGAAGCTTTCTTT
clone_size: NA; v_call: TRBV19; d_call: TRBD1; j_call: TRBJ1-5; cdr3_aa: CASSIDQGQLNQPQHF; cdr3_nt: TGTGCCAGTAGTATAGATCAGGGACAGCTCAATCAGCCCCAGCATTTT
clone_size: NA; v_call: TRBV5-6; d_call: NA; j_call: TRBJ1-2; cdr3_aa: CASSLSASRTF; cdr3_nt: TGTGCCAGCAGCTTGTCAGCCTCGCGGACCTTC
clone_size: NA; v_call: TRBV7-6; d_call: NA; j_call: TRBJ2-2; cdr3_aa: CASSLAAGQTGELFF; cdr3_nt: TGTGCCAGCAGCTTAGCGGCCGGGCAGACCGGGGAGCTGTTTTTT
clone_size: NA; v_call: TRBV2; d_call: NA; j_call: TRBJ1-2; cdr3_aa: CASSEAWNYGYTF; cdr3_nt: TGTGCCAGCAGTGAAGCCTGGAACTATGGCTACACCTTC
clone_size: NA; v_call: TRBV6-6; d_call: TRBD1; j_call: TRBJ1-1; cdr3_aa: CASTDRGTEAFF; cdr3_nt: TGTGCCAGCACCGACAGGGGCACTGAAGCTTTCTTT
clone_size: NA; v_call: TRBV4-2; d_call: TRBD2; j_call: TRBJ2-1; cdr3_aa: CASSQTTSGAYNEQFF; cdr3_nt: TGTGCCAGCAGCCAAACAACTAGCGGGGCCTACAATGAGCAGTTCTTC
clone_size: NA; v_call: TRBV4-1; d_call: NA; j_call: TRBJ1-5; cdr3_aa: CASSQDDGQPQHF; cdr3_nt: TGCGCCAGCAGCCAAGATGACGGTCAGCCCCAGCATTTT
clone_size: NA; v_call: TRBV2; d_call: NA; j_call: TRBJ2-3; cdr3_aa: CASSEEGSRTDTQYF; cdr3_nt: TGTGCCAGCAGTGAAGAAGGTAGCCGCACAGATACGCAGTATTTT
clone_size: NA; v_call: TRBV3-1/TRBV3-2; d_call: TRBD2; j_call: TRBJ2-1; cdr3_aa: CASSLDLAGGGEQFF; cdr3_nt: TGTGCCAGCAGCCTAGACTTGGCGGGGGGCGGAGAGCAGTTCTTC
clone_size: NA; v_call: TRBV27; d_call: TRBD1; j_call: TRBJ1-5; cdr3_aa: CASSPAGGNNQPQHF; cdr3_nt: TGTGCCAGCAGTCCGGCAGGGGGCAACAATCAGCCCCAGCATTTT
clone_size: once; v_call: TRBV18; d_call: NA; j_call: TRBJ2-2; cdr3_aa: CASSPETGTTNTGELFF; cdr3_nt: TGTGCCAGCTCACCAGAAACCGGGACCACGAACACCGGGGAGCTGTTTTTT
clone_size: NA; v_call: TRBV5-1; d_call: NA; j_call: TRBJ1-3; cdr3_aa: CASSLENSGNTIYF; cdr3_nt: TGCGCCAGCAGCTTGGAGAACTCTGGAAACACCATATATTTT
clone_size: NA; v_call: TRBV19; d_call: TRBD1; j_call: TRBJ2-2; cdr3_aa: CASSYRAGGNTGELFF; cdr3_nt: TGTGCCAGTAGCTACAGGGCAGGGGGAAACACCGGGGAGCTGTTTTTT
clone_size: NA; v_call: TRBV7-3; d_call: NA; j_call: TRBJ1-4; cdr3_aa: CASSAGRNEKLFF; cdr3_nt: TGTGCCAGCAGCGCGGGAAGGAATGAAAAACTGTTTTTT
clone_size: NA; v_call: TRBV10-3; d_call: NA; j_call: TRBJ2-2; cdr3_aa: CATGDRAGTGELFF; cdr3_nt: TGTGCCACCGGGGATCGGGCCGGAACCGGGGAGCTGTTTTTT
clone_size: NA; v_call: TRBV3-1/TRBV3-2; d_call: NA; j_call: TRBJ2-3; cdr3_aa: CASSPATGVSTDTQYF; cdr3_nt: TGTGCCAGCAGCCCCGCTACGGGGGTCAGCACAGATACGCAGTATTTT